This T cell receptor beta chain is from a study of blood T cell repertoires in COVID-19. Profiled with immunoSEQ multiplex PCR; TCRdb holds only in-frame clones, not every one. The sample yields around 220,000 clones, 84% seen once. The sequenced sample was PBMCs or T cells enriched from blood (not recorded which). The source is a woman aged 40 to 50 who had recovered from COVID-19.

The CDR3 spells CAISGTGTETGGANVLTF. CDR3 nucleotides: TGTGCCATCAGTGGTACCGGGACAGAGACTGGGGGGGCCAACGTCCTGACTTTC. The chain combines TRBV10-3 with TRBJ2-6, with 7 bases lining up with TRBD1. CDR1 ENHRY and CDR2 SYGVKD come from the germline V gene. The length of the CDR3 is 18 residues. J gave up 4 bases and V 4 bases, and 13 bases lay outside the gene matches.